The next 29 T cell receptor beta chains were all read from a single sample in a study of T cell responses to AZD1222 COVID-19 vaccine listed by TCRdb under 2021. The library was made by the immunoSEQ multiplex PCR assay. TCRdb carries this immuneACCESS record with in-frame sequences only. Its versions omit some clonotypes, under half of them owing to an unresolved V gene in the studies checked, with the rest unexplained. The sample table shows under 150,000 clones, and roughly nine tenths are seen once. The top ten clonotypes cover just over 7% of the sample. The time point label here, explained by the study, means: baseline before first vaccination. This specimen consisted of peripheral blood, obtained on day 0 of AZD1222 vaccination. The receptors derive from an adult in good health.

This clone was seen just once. The chain's CDR3 is CASSGQGKIRNTEAFF. The CDR3 region has the DNA TGTGCCAGCAGTGGGCAGGGGAAAATACGGAACACTGAAGCTTTCTTT. V and J are TRBV2 and TRBJ1-1, with a weak D call TRBD1 (6 bases). Germline V lookup: CDR1 SNHLY, CDR2 FYNNEI. V shed 4 bases and J shed 1 base, with 16 bases lying between them. This CDR3 spans 16 amino acids.

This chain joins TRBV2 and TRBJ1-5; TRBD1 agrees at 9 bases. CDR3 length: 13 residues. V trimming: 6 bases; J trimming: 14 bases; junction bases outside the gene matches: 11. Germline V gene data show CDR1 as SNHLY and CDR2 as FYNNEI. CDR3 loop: CASRDTNRGPKHF. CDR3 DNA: TGTGCCAGCAGAGACACAAACAGGGGGCCGAAGCATTTT.

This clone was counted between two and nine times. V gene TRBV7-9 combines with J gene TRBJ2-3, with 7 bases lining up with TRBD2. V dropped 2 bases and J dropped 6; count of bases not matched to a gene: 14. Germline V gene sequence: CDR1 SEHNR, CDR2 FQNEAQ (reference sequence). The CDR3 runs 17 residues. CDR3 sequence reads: CASSLPTVGGSVDTQYF. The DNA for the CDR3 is TGTGCCAGCAGCTTACCGACAGTTGGCGGGAGTGTCGATACGCAGTATTTT.

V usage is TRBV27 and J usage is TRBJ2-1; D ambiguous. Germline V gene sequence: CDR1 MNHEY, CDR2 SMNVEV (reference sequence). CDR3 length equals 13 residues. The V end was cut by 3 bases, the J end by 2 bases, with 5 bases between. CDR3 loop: CASSLAPYNEQFF. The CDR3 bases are TGTGCCAGCAGTTTGGCACCCTACAATGAGCAGTTCTTC.

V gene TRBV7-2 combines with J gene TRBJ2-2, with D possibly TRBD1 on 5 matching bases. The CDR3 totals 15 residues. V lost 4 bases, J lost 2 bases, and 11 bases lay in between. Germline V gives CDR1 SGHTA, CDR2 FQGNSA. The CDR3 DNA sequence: TGTGCCAGCAGCTCACAGGCCGGCAACACCGGGGAGCTGTTTTTT. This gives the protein CASSSQAGNTGELFF.

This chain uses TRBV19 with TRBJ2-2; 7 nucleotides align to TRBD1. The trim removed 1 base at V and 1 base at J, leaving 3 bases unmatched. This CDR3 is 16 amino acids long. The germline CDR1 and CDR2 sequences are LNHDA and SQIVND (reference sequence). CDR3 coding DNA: TGTGCCAGTAGTATAGGGCAGGGGGTGAACACCGGGGAGCTGTTTTTT. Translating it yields CASSIGQGVNTGELFF.

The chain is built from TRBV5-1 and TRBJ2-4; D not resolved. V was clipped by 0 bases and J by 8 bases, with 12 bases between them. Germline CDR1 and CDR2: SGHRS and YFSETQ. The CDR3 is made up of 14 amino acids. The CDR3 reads CASSLARVFDIQYF. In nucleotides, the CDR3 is TGCGCCAGCAGCTTGGCCCGGGTTTTCGACATTCAGTACTTC.

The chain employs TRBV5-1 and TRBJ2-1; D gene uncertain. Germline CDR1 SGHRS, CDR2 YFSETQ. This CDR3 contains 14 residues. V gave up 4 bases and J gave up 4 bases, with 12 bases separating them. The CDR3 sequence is CASSRATEYNEQFF. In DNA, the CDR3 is TGCGCCAGCAGCCGGGCGACCGAATACAATGAGCAGTTCTTC.

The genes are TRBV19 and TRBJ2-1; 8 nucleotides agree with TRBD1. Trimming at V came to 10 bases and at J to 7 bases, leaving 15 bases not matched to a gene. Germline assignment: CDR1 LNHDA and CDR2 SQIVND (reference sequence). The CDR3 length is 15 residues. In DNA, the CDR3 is TGTGCCACAGAAAAAAACAGGGGGTCGCGGAATGAGCAGTTCTTC. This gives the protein CATEKNRGSRNEQFF. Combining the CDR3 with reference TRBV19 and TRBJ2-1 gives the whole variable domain DGGITQSPKYLFRKEGQNVTLSCEQNLNHDAMYWYRQDPGQGLRLIYYSQIVNDFQKGDIAEGYSVSREKKESFPLTVTSAQKNPTAFYLCATEKNRGSRNEQFFGPGTRLTVL.

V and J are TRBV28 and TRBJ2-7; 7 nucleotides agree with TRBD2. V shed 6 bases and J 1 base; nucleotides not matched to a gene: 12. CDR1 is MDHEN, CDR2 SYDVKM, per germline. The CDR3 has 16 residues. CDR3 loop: CASSSNEGLLSYEQYF. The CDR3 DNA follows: TGTGCCAGCAGCTCTAACGAGGGACTACTTTCCTACGAGCAGTACTTC.

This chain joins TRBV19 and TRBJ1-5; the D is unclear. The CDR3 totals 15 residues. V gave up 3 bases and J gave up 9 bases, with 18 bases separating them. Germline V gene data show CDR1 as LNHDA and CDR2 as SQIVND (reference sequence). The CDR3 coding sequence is TGTGCCAGTAGTATGTCGGAGATTAGATCAGGGCCCCAGCATTTT. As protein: CASSMSEIRSGPQHF.

CDR3 sequence reads: CASSEYEREPYNEQFF. The CDR3 DNA is TGTGCCAGCAGTGAATATGAGCGGGAGCCGTACAATGAGCAGTTCTTC. This sequence joins TRBV25-1 and TRBJ2-1; the match to TRBD2 covers 8 bases. With V trimmed by 0 bases and J by 4 bases, 5 bases remained unmatched. CDR1 and CDR2 (germline): MGHDK, SYGVNS. CDR3 length: 16 residues.

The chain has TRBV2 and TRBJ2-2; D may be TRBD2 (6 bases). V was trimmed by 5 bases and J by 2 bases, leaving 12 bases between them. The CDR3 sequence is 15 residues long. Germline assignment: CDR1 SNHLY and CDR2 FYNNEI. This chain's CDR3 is CASSPLGGNTGELFF. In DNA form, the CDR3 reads TGTGCCAGCAGTCCTCTGGGGGGAAACACCGGGGAGCTGTTTTTT. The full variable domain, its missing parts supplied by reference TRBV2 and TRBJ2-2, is EPEVTQTPSHQVTQMGQEVILRCVPISNHLYFYWYRQILGQKVEFLVSFYNNEISEKSEIFDDQFSVERPDGSNFTLKIRSTKLEDSAMYFCASSPLGGNTGELFFGEGSRLTVL.

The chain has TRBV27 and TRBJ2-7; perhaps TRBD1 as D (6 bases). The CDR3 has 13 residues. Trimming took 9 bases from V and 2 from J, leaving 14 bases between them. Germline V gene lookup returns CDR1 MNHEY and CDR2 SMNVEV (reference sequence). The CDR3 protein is CASLKTGTYEQYF. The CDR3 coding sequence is TGTGCCAGTCTTAAGACAGGCACCTACGAGCAGTACTTC.

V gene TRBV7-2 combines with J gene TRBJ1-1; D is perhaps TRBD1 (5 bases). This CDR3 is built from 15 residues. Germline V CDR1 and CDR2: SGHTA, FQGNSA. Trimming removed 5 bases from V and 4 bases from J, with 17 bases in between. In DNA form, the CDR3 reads TGTGCCAGCAGCCACCCTGGGAGGGGAGGCACTGAAGCTTTCTTT. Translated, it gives CASSHPGRGGTEAFF.

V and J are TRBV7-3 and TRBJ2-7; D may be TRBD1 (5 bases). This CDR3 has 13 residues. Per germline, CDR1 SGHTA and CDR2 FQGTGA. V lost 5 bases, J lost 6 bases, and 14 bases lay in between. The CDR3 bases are TGTGCCAGCAGCCAGGGTCCACCTGGCGAGCAGTACTTC. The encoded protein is CASSQGPPGEQYF.

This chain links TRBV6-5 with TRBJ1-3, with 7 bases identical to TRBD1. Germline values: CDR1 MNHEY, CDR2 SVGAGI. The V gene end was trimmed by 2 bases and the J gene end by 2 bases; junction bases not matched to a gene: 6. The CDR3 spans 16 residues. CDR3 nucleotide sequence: TGTGCCAGCAGTTACACTTCACAGGGGCCTGGAAACACCATATATTTT. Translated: CASSYTSQGPGNTIYF.

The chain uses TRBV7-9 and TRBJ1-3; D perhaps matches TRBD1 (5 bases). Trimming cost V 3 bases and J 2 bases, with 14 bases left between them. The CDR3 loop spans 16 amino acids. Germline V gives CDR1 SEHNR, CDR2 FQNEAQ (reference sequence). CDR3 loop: CASSFVRGNAGNTIYF. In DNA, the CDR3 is TGTGCCAGCAGCTTTGTTCGGGGGAATGCTGGAAACACCATATATTTT.

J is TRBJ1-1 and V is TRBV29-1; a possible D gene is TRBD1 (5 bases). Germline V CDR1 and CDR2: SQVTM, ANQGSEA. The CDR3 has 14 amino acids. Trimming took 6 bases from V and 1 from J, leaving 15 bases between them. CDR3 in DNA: TGCAGCGTCGGGAGGGGAGGGACGAACACTGAAGCTTTCTTT. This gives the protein CSVGRGGTNTEAFF.

CDR3 loop: CASSLDRPSSGNTIYF. CDR3 DNA: TGCGCCAGCAGCTTGGACAGGCCCAGCTCTGGAAACACCATATATTTT. J is TRBJ1-3 and V is TRBV5-1; a possible D gene is TRBD1 (5 bases). Germline CDR1 is SGHRS and CDR2 is YFSETQ. The CDR3 is 16 residues long. V lost 0 bases, J lost 0 bases, and 10 bases lay in between.

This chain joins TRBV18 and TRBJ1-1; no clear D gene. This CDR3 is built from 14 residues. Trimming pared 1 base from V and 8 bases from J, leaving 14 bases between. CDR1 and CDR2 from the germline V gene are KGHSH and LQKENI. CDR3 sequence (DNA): TGTGCCAGCTCACCACAGGTTCGGGAGTCCGAAGCTTTCTTT. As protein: CASSPQVRESEAFF.

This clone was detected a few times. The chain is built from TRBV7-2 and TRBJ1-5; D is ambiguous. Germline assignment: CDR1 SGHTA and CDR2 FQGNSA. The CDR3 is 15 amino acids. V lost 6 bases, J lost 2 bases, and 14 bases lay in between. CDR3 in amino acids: CASSPPALGNQPQHF. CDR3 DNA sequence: TGTGCCAGCAGTCCCCCGGCCCTCGGCAATCAGCCCCAGCATTTT.

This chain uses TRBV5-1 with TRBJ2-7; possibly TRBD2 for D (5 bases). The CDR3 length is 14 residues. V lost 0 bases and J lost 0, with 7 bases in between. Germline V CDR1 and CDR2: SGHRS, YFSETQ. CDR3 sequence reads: CASSLDGISYEQYF. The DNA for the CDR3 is TGCGCCAGCAGCTTGGACGGGATCTCCTACGAGCAGTACTTC.

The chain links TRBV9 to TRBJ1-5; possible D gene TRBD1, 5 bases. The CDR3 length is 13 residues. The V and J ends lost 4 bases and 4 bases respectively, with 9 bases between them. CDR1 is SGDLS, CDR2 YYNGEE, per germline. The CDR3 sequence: CASSSTGNQPQHF. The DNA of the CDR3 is TGTGCCAGCAGCAGTACAGGAAATCAGCCCCAGCATTTT. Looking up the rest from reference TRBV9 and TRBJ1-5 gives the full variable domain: DSGVTQTPKHLITATGQRVTLRCSPRSGDLSVYWYQQSLDQGLQFLIQYYNGEERAKGNILERFSAQQFPDLHSELNLSSLELGDSALYFCASSSTGNQPQHFGDGTRLSIL.

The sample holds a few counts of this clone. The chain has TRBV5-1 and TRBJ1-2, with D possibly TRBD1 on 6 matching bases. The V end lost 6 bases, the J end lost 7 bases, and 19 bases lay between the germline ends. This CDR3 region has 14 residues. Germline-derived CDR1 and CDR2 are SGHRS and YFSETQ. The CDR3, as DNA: TGCGCCAGCACGTTGGACAGACCGTCTGGTGGCTACACCTTC. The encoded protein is CASTLDRPSGGYTF. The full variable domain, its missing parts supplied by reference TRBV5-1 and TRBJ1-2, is KAGVTQTPRYLIKTRGQQVTLSCSPISGHRSVSWYQQTPGQGLQFLFEYFSETQRNKGNFPGRFSGRQFSNSRSEMNVSTLELGDSALYLCASTLDRPSGGYTFGSGTRLTVV.

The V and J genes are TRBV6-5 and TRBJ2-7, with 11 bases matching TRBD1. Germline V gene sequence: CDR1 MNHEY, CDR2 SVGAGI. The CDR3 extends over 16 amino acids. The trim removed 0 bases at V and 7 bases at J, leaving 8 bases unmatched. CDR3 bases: TGTGCCAGCAGTTACTCTCCGCCGGGACAGGGGGTTGAGCAGTACTTC. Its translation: CASSYSPPGQGVEQYF.

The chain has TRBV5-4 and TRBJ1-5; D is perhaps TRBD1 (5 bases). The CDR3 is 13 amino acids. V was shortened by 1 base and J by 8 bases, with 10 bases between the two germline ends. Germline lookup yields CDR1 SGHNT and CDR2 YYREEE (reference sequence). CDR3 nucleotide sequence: TGTGCCAGCAGCTTGAGGCAGGGCGAGCCCCAGCATTTT. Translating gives CASSLRQGEPQHF.

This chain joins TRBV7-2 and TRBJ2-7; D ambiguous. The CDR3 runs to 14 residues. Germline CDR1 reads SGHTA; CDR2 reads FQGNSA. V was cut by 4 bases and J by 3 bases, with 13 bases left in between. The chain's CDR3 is CASSSRSYNYEQYF. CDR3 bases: TGTGCCAGCAGCTCCAGGTCCTATAACTACGAGCAGTACTTC.

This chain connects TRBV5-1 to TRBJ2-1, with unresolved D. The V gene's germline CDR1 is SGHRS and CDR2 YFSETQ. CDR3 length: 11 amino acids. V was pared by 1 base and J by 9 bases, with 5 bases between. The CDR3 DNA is TGCGCCAGCAGCTTGCAGGCTGAGCAGTTCTTC. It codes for CASSLQAEQFF.